The sample holds a few counts of the clone carrying this T cell receptor (beta chain). Its antigen is as yet unknown. TCRdb fed the PCR reads into MiXCR, producing one record per CDR3 protein. The sample yields hundreds of thousands of distinct CDR3 sequences, 25% seen once. Sorting defined naive CD8 T cells as CD8+CD4-CCR7+CD45RA+. This record comes from a study of molecular identifiers for immune sequencing clone quantification. Study-wide points: Spiked Jurkat TCR RNA originating from one cell could reportedly be identified amid one million naive cells.

There are 12 residues in the CDR3. V was clipped by 5 bases and J by 8 bases, with 12 bases between them. Input material: naive CD8+ T cells from blood, with Jurkat cell RNA spiked in. Specified subset: FACS-sorted CD8+CD4-CCR7+CD45RA+ naive T cells. The sequence was collected from a human donor in good health. Some libraries in this study had Jurkat cell RNA spiked in. The chain carries TRBV12-3 or TRBV12-4 and TRBJ1-1; no clear D gene. CDR3 loop: CASSLGRWEAFF. Written as DNA, the CDR3 is TGTGCCAGCAGTCTCGGGAGGTGGGAAGCTTTCTTT.